The 24 T cell receptor beta chains below come from one sample, sequenced in a study of regulatory T cells in long-lasting Graves disease. Time point meaning: newly diagnosed GD, antithyroid drugs for less than 3 months. After RNA was extracted from PBMCs, the TCR library was made from it. The authors built TCR beta libraries using iRepertoire HTBI primers and Arm-PCR of CDR3 regions. TCRdb re-analysed the multiplex PCR reads in MiXCR, keeping a single row per CDR3 protein. The sample consists of a few hundred thousand distinct CDR3 sequences, roughly 16% of them appearing once. These data were likewise used in another study, on T cells in Graves' hyperthyroidism and ophthalmopathy.

Sample: peripheral blood mononuclear cells (PBMCs), taken at new diagnosis, from a patient treated with antithyroid drugs. These receptors came from a woman between 18 and 29 years old with Graves disease.

Comment on this clonotype: This likely traces to a read error, being one base from a far larger clone. The chain recombines TRBV5-5 with TRBJ2-3; D tentatively fits TRBD1 or TRBD2 (5 bases each). The DNA end is a closer match to TRBJ2-1, so the J assignment may be wrong. This CDR3 region has 15 residues. CDR1 SGHKS and CDR2 YYEKEE come from the germline V gene (reference sequence). The CDR3 DNA sequence: TGTGCCAGCAGCTTAGGGTCAGACTACCAGGGTGAGCAGTTCTTC. It translates to CASSLGSDYQGEQFF.

As DNA, the CDR3 is TGTGCCACCAGCAGAGAATTGGGCTGGAATGAGCAGTTCTTC. It yields the protein CATSRELGWNEQFF. J is TRBJ2-1 and V is TRBV15; unclear D gene. The CDR3 has 14 residues. Trimming left V 0 bases short and J 7 bases short, with 10 bases between. In germline, CDR1 is LNHNV, CDR2 YYDKDF (reference sequence).

This clonotype was counted ten times or more. The V and J genes are TRBV27 and TRBJ1-1; maybe TRBD1 (6 bases). This CDR3 comprises 13 residues. Trimming left V 6 bases short and J 5 bases short, with 13 bases between. The germline V gene has CDR1 MNHEY and CDR2 SMNVEV (reference sequence). CDR3 sequence reads: CASSLGGRTEAFF. CDR3 nucleotide sequence: TGTGCCAGCAGCTTAGGGGGTAGGACTGAAGCTTTCTTT.

Ten or more counts support this clonotype. V gene TRBV7-2 combines with J gene TRBJ1-5; TRBD1 agrees at 8 bases. The length of the CDR3 is 15 residues. Looked up from germline, CDR1 is SGHTA and CDR2 is FQGNSA. The J segment lost 0 bases and the V segment lost 5 bases, leaving 3 bases of the junction unmatched. The CDR3 loop reads CASSLDRDSNQPQHF. The CDR3 bases are TGTGCCAGCAGCCTGGACAGGGATAGCAATCAGCCCCAGCATTTT.

This clonotype was picked up many times. The V gene is TRBV12-3 or TRBV12-4, the J gene TRBJ1-2; no clear D. This CDR3 is built from 15 residues. V gave up 2 bases and J gave up 2 bases, with 12 bases separating them. The CDR3 DNA sequence: TGTGCCAGCAGTTTATTCCCCCCCGTAAACTATGGCTACACCTTC. Protein: CASSLFPPVNYGYTF.

The rearrangement joins TRBV5-4 to TRBJ2-1; TRBD2 aligns across 9 bases. V lost 5 bases to trimming and J lost 6 bases; unmatched junction nucleotides: 12. The CDR3 has 16 residues. Germline V gene sequence: CDR1 SGHNT, CDR2 YYREEE (reference sequence). As DNA, the CDR3 is TGTGCCAGCAGTTTGCAGAAGTCGCGGGGGGGCAATGAGCAGTTCTTC. Its translation: CASSLQKSRGGNEQFF.

This clonotype turned up a few times. The V and J genes are TRBV5-8 and TRBJ2-1; 8 nucleotides agree with TRBD1. Germline V gives CDR1 SGHTS, CDR2 YDEGEE. This CDR3 is 16 amino acids long. The junction had 9 bases not matched to a gene; V was cut back by 0 bases and J by 7 bases. The CDR3 is CASSLAQGAPSNEQFF. CDR3 nucleotides: TGTGCCAGCAGCTTGGCCCAGGGGGCCCCCTCAAATGAGCAGTTCTTC. The whole variable domain, filled in from reference TRBV5-8 and TRBJ2-1, reads EAGVTQSPTHLIKTRGQQATLRCSPISGHTSVYWYQQALGLGLQFLLWYDEGEERNRGNFPPRFSGRQFPNYSSELNVNALELEDSALYLCASSLAQGAPSNEQFFGPGTRLTVL.

Note on this clonotype: A clone one base away is much larger, so this may be a read error. The chain uses TRBV6-2 or TRBV6-3 and TRBJ1-3; D may be TRBD1 (5 bases). CDR1 MNHEY and CDR2 SVGEGT come from the germline V gene. CDR3 length: 16 residues. The CDR3 region is CAGSDRGRTSGNTIYF. The CDR3 DNA reads as TGTGCCGGCAGTGACCGGGGACGGACCTCTGGAAACACCATATATTTT.

This clonotype occurred many times. The chain joins TRBV2 to TRBJ2-7; tentative D call: TRBD2 (5 bases). Germline V gene data show CDR1 as SNHLY and CDR2 as FYNNEI. Trimming took off 6 bases at V and 0 bases at J, with 12 bases between the two ends. The CDR3 spans 14 residues. CDR3 loop: CASRLELISYEQYF. DNA for the CDR3: TGTGCCAGCAGACTAGAGCTCATCTCCTACGAGCAGTACTTC.

Many counts were recorded for this clonotype. Here the CDR3 DNA reads TGTGCCAGCAGCTTGGGGGGCCAAGTGGGATCACCCCTCCACTTT. Translating it yields CASSLGGQVGSPLHF. The chain combines TRBV5-6 with TRBJ1-6; perhaps TRBD1 as D (5 bases). This CDR3 contains 15 residues. Trimming pared 0 bases from V and 10 bases from J, leaving 14 bases between. From germline, CDR1 is SGHDT and CDR2 YYEEEE. The entire variable domain, with the rest obtained from reference TRBV5-6 and TRBJ1-6, is as follows: DAGVTQSPTHLIKTRGQQVTLRCSPKSGHDTVSWYQQALGQGPQFIFQYYEEEERQRGNFPDRFSGHQFPNYSSELNVNALLLGDSALYLCASSLGGQVGSPLHFGNGTRLTVT.

This clonotype was observed many times. The CDR3 protein is CSARYRESYEQYF. The CDR3 DNA reads as TGCAGTGCTAGATACAGGGAGTCCTACGAGCAGTACTTC. This chain connects TRBV20-1 to TRBJ2-7; D might be TRBD1 (6 bases). V was cut by 2 bases and J by 1 base, with 9 bases left in between. The V gene's germline CDR1 is DFQATT and CDR2 SNEGSKA (reference sequence). The CDR3 length is 13 residues.

At least ten counts were recorded for this clonotype. The V call is TRBV20-1, the J call TRBJ2-1, with 11 nucleotides matching TRBD2. CDR3 length equals 15 residues. V lost 0 bases, J lost 7 bases, and 5 bases stayed unmatched. Germline V gives CDR1 DFQATT, CDR2 SNEGSKA (reference sequence). CDR3 loop: CSARDGLAGGNEQFF. The CDR3 coding sequence is TGCAGTGCTAGAGATGGGCTAGCGGGGGGTAATGAGCAGTTCTTC.

This clonotype was counted ten times or more. The chain carries TRBV6-5 and TRBJ1-1; 8 nucleotides match TRBD1. Germline-derived CDR1 and CDR2 are MNHEY and SVGAGI. CDR3 length: 14 residues. Trimming took 4 bases from V and 5 from J; bases not matched to a gene: 6. The chain's CDR3 is CASSLGQEVTEAFF. The CDR3, as DNA: TGTGCCAGCAGTTTGGGACAGGAGGTGACTGAAGCTTTCTTT.

This clonotype occurred many times. This chain joins TRBV28 and TRBJ2-1; 10 bases fit TRBD2. This CDR3 comprises 18 residues. With V trimmed by 3 bases and J by 8 bases, 16 bases remained unmatched. Germline V CDR1 and CDR2: MDHEN, SYDVKM. CDR3 in DNA: TGTGCCAGCAGTTTTTCCATCAACGGGGGACTAGCGCCGTATGAGCAGTTCTTC. It yields the protein CASSFSINGGLAPYEQFF. The complete variable domain, with remaining parts taken from reference TRBV28 and TRBJ2-1, reads DVKVTQSSRYLVKRTGEKVFLECVQDMDHENMFWYRQDPGLGLRLIYFSYDVKMKEKGDIPEGYSVSREKKERFSLILESASTNQTSMYLCASSFSINGGLAPYEQFFGPGTRLTVL.

This chain uses TRBV28 with TRBJ2-2; D uncertain. The CDR3 covers 15 residues. Germline V gene data show CDR1 as MDHEN and CDR2 as SYDVKM. Trimming shortened V by 1 base and J by 0 bases, and 6 bases separated the two germline ends. The CDR3: CASSLYMPNTGELFF. CDR3 nucleotides: TGTGCCAGCAGTTTATATATGCCGAACACCGGGGAGCTGTTTTTT.

The chain has TRBV5-6 and TRBJ2-1; possible D gene TRBD2, 6 bases. V was trimmed by 4 bases and J by 9 bases, leaving 14 bases between them. This CDR3 region has 13 residues. Germline assignment: CDR1 SGHDT and CDR2 YYEEEE. The CDR3 sequence: CASSRRAQGEQFF. The CDR3 nucleotides are TGTGCCAGCAGCAGGAGGGCCCAGGGTGAGCAGTTCTTC.

This clonotype was observed at least ten times. The genes are TRBV2 and TRBJ2-1, with 9 bases fitting TRBD1. The germline gives CDR1 SNHLY, CDR2 FYNNEI. V was pared by 3 bases and J by 6 bases, with 6 bases of the junction left unmatched. The CDR3 totals 15 residues. The CDR3 DNA follows: TGTGCCAGCAGTGAGGGGACAGGGCGAGGCAATGAGCAGTTCTTC. Protein: CASSEGTGRGNEQFF.

The V and J genes are TRBV25-1 and TRBJ1-5; TRBD1 aligns across 9 bases. The junction had 10 bases not matched to a gene; V was cut back by 4 bases and J by 0 bases. The CDR3 length is 18 residues. Germline CDR1 is MGHDK and CDR2 is SYGVNS. This chain's CDR3 is CASSVGGQGTVSNQPQHF. The CDR3 DNA sequence: TGTGCCAGCAGTGTGGGGGGACAGGGCACAGTTAGCAATCAGCCCCAGCATTTT.

This clonotype was observed a few times. The rearrangement uses TRBV27 and TRBJ2-7; D possibly matches TRBD1 or TRBD2 (5 bases each). Trimming pared 8 bases from V and 7 bases from J, leaving 9 bases between. The CDR3 runs 10 residues. CDR1 is MNHEY and CDR2 is SMNVEV in the germline V gene (reference sequence). CDR3 coding DNA: TGTGCCAGCGGGGGTGAGGAGCAGTACTTC. Protein sequence: CASGGEEQYF.

This clonotype has ten or more counts. The CDR3 DNA sequence: TGTGCCAGCAGCCAAGAGGGACCTCCAAGATTTAGCAATCAGCCCCAGCATTTT. It is translated as CASSQEGPPRFSNQPQHF. This chain joins TRBV3-1 and TRBJ1-5; TRBD1 is a possible D gene (5 bases). Germline-derived CDR1 and CDR2 are LGHDT and YNNKEL (reference sequence). V was pared by 0 bases and J by 0 bases, with 15 bases between. The CDR3 runs 18 residues. Full variable domain (outside the CDR3, taken from reference TRBV3-1 and TRBJ1-5): DTAVSQTPKYLVTQMGNDKSIKCEQNLGHDTMYWYKQDSKKFLKIMFSYNNKELIINETVPNRFSPKSPDKAHLNLHINSLELGDSAVYFCASSQEGPPRFSNQPQHFGDGTRLSIL.

This clonotype occurred a few times. At one end, the junction sequence differs from germline, possibly due to a read error. The chain joins TRBV2 to TRBJ1-5; D is undetermined. In germline, CDR1 is SNHLY, CDR2 FYNNEI. The CDR3 spans 14 residues. The CDR3 sequence: CVSKELYSNQPQHF. The CDR3 DNA reads as TGTGTCAGCAAGGAGCTATATAGCAATCAGCCCCAGCATTTT.

This clonotype has a handful of counts. The V call is TRBV6-2 or TRBV6-3, the J call TRBJ2-7; tentatively, D is TRBD1 or TRBD2 (5 bases each). Per germline, CDR1 MNHEY and CDR2 SVGEGT. This CDR3 spans 14 amino acids. The V gene lost 4 bases and the J gene lost 2 bases, with 12 bases spanning the gap. The CDR3 reads CASSWGPGAYEQYF. CDR3 sequence (DNA): TGTGCCAGCAGTTGGGGACCCGGGGCCTACGAGCAGTACTTC.

This clonotype appeared many times. The V gene is TRBV18, the J gene TRBJ2-2, with 8 bases identical to TRBD1. The junction had 4 bases not matched to a gene; V was cut back by 3 bases and J by 1 base. The CDR3 consists of 16 residues. Germline V gene sequence: CDR1 KGHSH, CDR2 LQKENI. The CDR3 region is CASSPAGTGNTGELFF. The CDR3 DNA follows: TGTGCCAGCTCACCGGCGGGGACAGGGAACACCGGGGAGCTGTTTTTT.

This clonotype was counted between two and nine times. The chain uses TRBV30 and TRBJ1-1; D is undetermined. The germline V gene has CDR1 GTSNPN and CDR2 SVGIG (reference sequence). V gave up 3 bases and J gave up 5 bases, with 13 bases separating them. CDR3 length: 13 amino acids. This CDR3 is CAWRRWSETEAFF. Here the CDR3 DNA reads TGTGCCTGGAGGAGATGGTCTGAGACTGAAGCTTTCTTT. The variable domain in full, completed from reference TRBV30 and TRBJ1-1, reads SQTIHQWPATLVQPVGSPLSLECTVEGTSNPNLYWYRQAAGRGLQLLFYSVGIGQISSEVPQNLSASRPQDRQFILSSKKLLLSDSGFYLCAWRRWSETEAFFGQGTRLTVV.